This TCR beta chain was captured in a study of blood T cell repertoires in COVID-19. Study overall: Acute-phase and convalescent COVID-19 samples originated in the United States, Italy and Spain. The cDNA or gDNA used as material had been derived from T cells, B-cell-depleted T cells, or PBMCs.

Per the authors' pipeline: For nucleated cells, counts were estimated from reference gene primer amplification. Repertoires were generated with immunoSEQ multiplex PCR, while TCRdb's copy carries only in-frame clones and drops some. V and J calls and clone size follow that table, whereas D and trimming were derived from the DNA. The sample includes roughly 200,000 clones, just under 80% seen only once; the top ten take approximately 3%. The sequencing input was peripheral blood. The sequence came from a woman of 80 years or more with active or convalescent COVID-19.

The CDR3 DNA sequence: TGCGCCAGCAGCCAAAGGACTAGCGGCGAAGAGACCCAGTACTTC. Its translation: CASSQRTSGEETQYF. V gene TRBV4-3 combines with J gene TRBJ2-5; 10 nucleotides agree with TRBD2. Germline CDR1 LGHNA, CDR2 YSLEER. V shed 2 bases and J 3 bases; nucleotides not matched to a gene: 3. The CDR3 has 15 amino acids.